The 22 T cell receptor beta chains below come from one sample, sequenced in a study of cytomegalovirus exposure and HLA in healthy donors. The PCR contained 60 Vbeta and 13 Jbeta primers. Sequenced by immunoSEQ multiplex PCR; TCRdb stores in-frame clones only, minus some. The table includes more than 200,000 clones, roughly 79% detected once. Sequenced sample: PBMCs. Receptors were obtained from a man aged 18 to 30 in good health and CMV-seronegative.

The chain's CDR3 is CASSSGERGYGYTF. Written as DNA, the CDR3 is TGTGCCAGCAGCTCAGGAGAGCGGGGCTATGGCTACACCTTC. The V gene is TRBV7-9, the J gene TRBJ1-2; D call uncertain. Germline CDR1 reads SEHNR; CDR2 reads FQNEAQ (reference sequence). Deletions cut 4 bases from V and 4 bases from J, with 13 bases between. This CDR3 has 14 amino acids. The whole variable domain, remainder taken from reference TRBV7-9 and TRBJ1-2, is DTGVSQNPRHKITKRGQNVTFRCDPISEHNRLYWYRQTLGQGPEFLTYFQNEAQLEKSRLLSDRFSAERPKGSFSTLEIQRTEQGDSAMYLCASSSGERGYGYTFGSGTRLTVV.

The chain employs TRBV5-4 and TRBJ1-1; a weak D match, TRBD1 (5 bases). V was trimmed by 2 bases and J by 5 bases, leaving 22 bases between them. The germline V gene has CDR1 SGHNT and CDR2 YYREEE (reference sequence). CDR3 length: 17 amino acids. DNA for the CDR3: TGTGCCAGCAGCTTACTGGCAGGGAGGAAGGTAGGGACTGAAGCTTTCTTT. Encoded protein: CASSLLAGRKVGTEAFF.

The chain uses TRBV5-1 and TRBJ2-5; 15 bases map to TRBD2. CDR3 length: 15 amino acids. V trimming: 4 bases; J trimming: 5 bases; junction bases outside the gene matches: 3. CDR1 is SGHRS and CDR2 is YFSETQ in the germline V gene. CDR3 sequence (DNA): TGCGCCAGCAGCAGTGGACTAGCGGGAGGGGAGACCCAGTACTTC. It specifies CASSSGLAGGETQYF.

The rearrangement links TRBV30 to TRBJ2-5; 15 positions agree with TRBD2. CDR1 is GTSNPN and CDR2 is SVGIG in the germline V gene (reference sequence). This CDR3 spans 13 amino acids. V shed 5 bases, J shed 12 bases, and the junction held 7 bases outside the gene matches. CDR3 amino acids: CAWLGLAGGPEYF. CDR3 coding DNA: TGTGCCTGGTTGGGACTAGCGGGGGGACCGGAGTACTTC.

V is TRBV9 and J is TRBJ2-3, with 8 bases fitting TRBD2. The CDR3 totals 15 residues. With V trimmed by 5 bases and J by 0 bases, 5 bases remained unmatched. Germline V CDR1 and CDR2: SGDLS, YYNGEE. The CDR3 protein is CASSTLAASTDTQYF. CDR3 in DNA: TGTGCCAGCAGTACACTAGCGGCAAGCACAGATACGCAGTATTTT.

This clone was observed a single time. The chain uses TRBV5-1 and TRBJ1-6, with TRBD1 as a possible D gene (6 bases). The V gene's germline CDR1 is SGHRS and CDR2 YFSETQ. The ends were cut back, 0 bases at V and 5 bases at J, with 9 bases in the middle. The CDR3 has 15 residues. CDR3 loop: CASSLGRDNNSPLHF. As DNA, the CDR3 is TGCGCCAGCAGCTTGGGCAGGGACAATAATTCACCCCTCCACTTT.

The table lists this clone with many counts. The chain links TRBV4-1 to TRBJ2-1; a possible D gene is TRBD2 (5 bases). V was pared by 5 bases and J by 5 bases, with 25 bases between. The CDR3 length is 18 residues. CDR1 MGHRA and CDR2 YSYEKL come from the germline V gene. The CDR3, as DNA: TGCGCCAGCAGCAGCATCGACCTGGGCCTAGCCGGCCACAATGAGCAGTTCTTC. Translating it yields CASSSIDLGLAGHNEQFF.

V usage is TRBV6-1 and J usage is TRBJ2-3, with 12 bases aligning to TRBD2. The germline V gene has CDR1 MNHNS and CDR2 SASEGT. Trimming took 7 bases from V and 6 from J; bases not matched to a gene: 5. The CDR3 has 14 residues. DNA of the CDR3: TGTGCCAGCACTGGACTAGCGGGATTCGATACGCAGTATTTT. It translates to CASTGLAGFDTQYF.

This clone was counted once. The chain couples TRBV5-6 to TRBJ2-1; 10 bases are shared with TRBD2. Germline CDR1 and CDR2: SGHDT and YYEEEE. The CDR3 runs to 15 residues. J gave up 5 bases and V 6 bases, and 8 bases lay outside the gene matches. CDR3 coding DNA: TGTGCCAGCACCCTTAGCGGGAGGTACAACAATGAGCAGTTCTTC. It codes for CASTLSGRYNNEQFF.

The rearrangement links TRBV19 to TRBJ2-1, with TRBD1 as a possible D gene (5 bases). This CDR3 region has 16 residues. V lost 5 bases and J 8 bases, leaving 22 bases between the germline ends. Per the germline V gene, CDR1 is LNHDA and CDR2 is SQIVND (reference sequence). CDR3 protein: CASSQLDRHPGYEQFF. CDR3 DNA sequence: TGTGCCAGTAGTCAACTTGACAGACATCCCGGCTATGAGCAGTTCTTC.

The chain links TRBV4-1 to TRBJ2-5; tentative D call: TRBD1 (6 bases). V shed 0 bases and J shed 5 bases, with 16 bases lying between them. The CDR3 is 16 residues long. The V gene's germline CDR1 is MGHRA and CDR2 YSYEKL. CDR3 DNA sequence: TGCGCCAGCAGCCAAGAGGGCCCCGGAACAGGGGAGACCCAGTACTTC. Translated, it gives CASSQEGPGTGETQYF.

This clone was seen a single time. The germline gene is not matched at one end of the junction; a read error may be the cause. The chain is built from TRBV5-6 and TRBJ2-2; tentative D call: TRBD2 (5 bases). CDR3 size: 13 residues. CDR1 is SGHDT and CDR2 is YYEEEE in the germline V gene. CDR3 sequence (DNA): TGTGCCAGCAGCCCTAGGAACACCGGGGAGCTGCTTTTT. Amino acid sequence: CASSPRNTGELLF. Complete variable domain (other parts from reference TRBV5-6 and TRBJ2-2): DAGVTQSPTHLIKTRGQQVTLRCSPKSGHDTVSWYQQALGQGPQFIFQYYEEEERQRGNFPDRFSGHQFPNYSSELNVNALLLGDSALYLCASSPRNTGELLFGEGSRLTVL.

The V gene is TRBV6-5, the J gene TRBJ2-7, with TRBD1 matching 9 bases. The germline V gene has CDR1 MNHEY and CDR2 SVGAGI. Trimming removed 5 bases from V and 0 bases from J; junction bases left unmatched: 5. This CDR3 contains 15 residues. CDR3 nucleotides: TGTGCCAGCAGTCCAGGGACAGGGAGCTCCTACGAGCAGTACTTC. This gives the protein CASSPGTGSSYEQYF.

The chain has TRBV28 and TRBJ2-7; 7 nucleotides agree with TRBD1. The CDR3 extends over 15 amino acids. The V and J ends lost 5 bases and 2 bases, in that order; junction bases with no gene match: 9. In germline, CDR1 is MDHEN, CDR2 SYDVKM. The DNA of the CDR3 is TGTGCCAGCAGTCGCCCGACAGGGTTCACCTACGAGCAGTACTTC. It is translated as CASSRPTGFTYEQYF.

The V gene is TRBV7-2, the J gene TRBJ1-5; D remains ambiguous. The V gene's germline CDR1 is SGHTA and CDR2 FQGNSA. V lost 1 base and J 0 bases, leaving 7 bases between the germline ends. The CDR3 spans 15 residues. The CDR3 DNA reads as TGTGCCAGCAGCTTAGTAACGGGTAGCAATCAGCCCCAGCATTTT. Protein: CASSLVTGSNQPQHF.

The chain employs TRBV28 and TRBJ2-7; 9 nucleotides align to TRBD1. The V and J ends lost 6 bases and 4 bases, in that order; junction bases with no gene match: 10. Looked up from germline, CDR1 is MDHEN and CDR2 is SYDVKM. The CDR3 runs 15 residues. CDR3 amino acids: CASSFTGTGRYEQYF. As DNA, the CDR3 is TGTGCCAGCAGCTTCACCGGGACAGGGCGGTACGAGCAGTACTTC. The whole variable domain, remainder taken from reference TRBV28 and TRBJ2-7, is DVKVTQSSRYLVKRTGEKVFLECVQDMDHENMFWYRQDPGLGLRLIYFSYDVKMKEKGDIPEGYSVSREKKERFSLILESASTNQTSMYLCASSFTGTGRYEQYFGPGTRLTVT.

The chain joins TRBV5-4 to TRBJ2-4; possibly TRBD2 for D (6 bases). Germline CDR1 SGHNT, CDR2 YYREEE (reference sequence). Trimming took 1 base from V and 0 from J, leaving 8 bases between them. The CDR3 has 15 residues. CDR3 protein: CASSLIGGAKNIQYF. The CDR3 DNA is TGTGCCAGCAGCTTGATCGGGGGAGCCAAAAACATTCAGTACTTC.

There are a few counts of this clone. The V and J genes are TRBV7-2 and TRBJ1-2; 9 bases line up with TRBD1. The CDR3 is 15 residues long. The V segment lost 1 base and the J segment 8 bases; nucleotides outside the gene matches: 8. Germline V lookup: CDR1 SGHTA, CDR2 FQGNSA. The CDR3: CASSLGGGQGKGYTF. The CDR3 coding sequence is TGTGCCAGCAGCTTAGGAGGTGGACAGGGGAAAGGCTACACCTTC.

Here the CDR3 DNA reads TGTGCCAGCAGTTTAGGGGCCGGCCGACCGAACACCGGGGAGCTGTTTTTT. It yields the protein CASSLGAGRPNTGELFF. The chain joins TRBV27 to TRBJ2-2; weak D call: TRBD1 (5 bases). Germline V lookup: CDR1 MNHEY, CDR2 SMNVEV (reference sequence). The CDR3 runs to 17 residues. The V and J ends lost 2 bases and 0 bases respectively, with 13 bases between them.

V usage is TRBV30 and J usage is TRBJ1-5, with D maybe TRBD1 (5 bases). Germline V gene sequence: CDR1 GTSNPN, CDR2 SVGIG (reference sequence). V lost 4 bases, J lost 1 base, and 17 bases lay in between. This CDR3 is 16 amino acids long. CDR3 coding DNA: TGTGCCTGGACCCCAGCGGGGCGAGGGAGCAATCAGCCCCAGCATTTT. Protein sequence: CAWTPAGRGSNQPQHF.

CDR3 sequence: CASTPGQGALAGVVDTQYF. DNA for the CDR3: TGTGCCAGCACGCCGGGACAGGGGGCATTAGCGGGGGTCGTAGATACGCAGTATTTT. This rearrangement joins TRBV7-9 to TRBJ2-3, with TRBD1 matching 12 bases. V lost 7 bases, J lost 5 bases, and 19 bases stayed unmatched. Germline CDR1 and CDR2: SEHNR and FQNEAQ (reference sequence). The CDR3 extends over 19 amino acids.

The chain joins TRBV28 to TRBJ2-1, with D maybe TRBD1 (5 bases). Trimming pared 5 bases from V and 5 bases from J, leaving 25 bases between. The V gene's germline CDR1 is MDHEN and CDR2 SYDVKM. The CDR3 length is 18 residues. CDR3 in DNA: TGTGCCAGCAGTCGTGTAACCGCGACAGACCGATTAGACAATGAGCAGTTCTTC. Translated, it gives CASSRVTATDRLDNEQFF.